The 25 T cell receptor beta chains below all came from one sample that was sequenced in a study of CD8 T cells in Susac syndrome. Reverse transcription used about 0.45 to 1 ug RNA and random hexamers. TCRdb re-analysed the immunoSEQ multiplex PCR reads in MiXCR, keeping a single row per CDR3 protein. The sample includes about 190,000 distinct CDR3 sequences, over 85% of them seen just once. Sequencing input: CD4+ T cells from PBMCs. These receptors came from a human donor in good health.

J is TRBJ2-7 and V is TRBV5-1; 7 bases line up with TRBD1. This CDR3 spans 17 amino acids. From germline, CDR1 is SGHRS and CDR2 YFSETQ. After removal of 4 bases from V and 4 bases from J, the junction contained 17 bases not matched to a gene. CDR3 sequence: CASSPGWQGEILYEQYF. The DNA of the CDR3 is TGCGCCAGCAGCCCAGGGTGGCAGGGGGAAATTTTGTACGAGCAGTACTTC.

The CDR3, as DNA: TGTGCCAGCAGCTTAATCCCCGAAGTCAACACTGAAGCTTTCTTT. Its translation: CASSLIPEVNTEAFF. The chain couples TRBV7-3 to TRBJ1-1, with D unresolved. The V and J ends lost 1 base and 2 bases respectively, with 11 bases between them. CDR1 and CDR2 from the germline V gene are SGHTA and FQGTGA. The CDR3 is 15 amino acids.

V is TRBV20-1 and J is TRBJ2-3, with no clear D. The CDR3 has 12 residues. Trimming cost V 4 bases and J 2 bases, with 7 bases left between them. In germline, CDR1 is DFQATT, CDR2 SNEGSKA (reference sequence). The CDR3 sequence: CSATRVTDTQYF. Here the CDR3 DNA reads TGCAGTGCTACTCGGGTCACAGATACGCAGTATTTT.

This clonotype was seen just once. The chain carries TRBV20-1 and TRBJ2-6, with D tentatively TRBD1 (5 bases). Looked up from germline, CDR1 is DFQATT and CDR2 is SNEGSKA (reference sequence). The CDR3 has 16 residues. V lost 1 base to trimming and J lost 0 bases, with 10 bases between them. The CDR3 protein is CSARAGRGSGANVLTF. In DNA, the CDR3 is TGCAGTGCTAGAGCTGGAAGGGGCTCTGGGGCCAACGTCCTGACTTTC.

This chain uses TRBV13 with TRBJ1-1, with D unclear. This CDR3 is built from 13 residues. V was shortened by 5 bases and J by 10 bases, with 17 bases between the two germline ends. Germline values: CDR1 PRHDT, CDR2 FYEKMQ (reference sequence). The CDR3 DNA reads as TGTGCCAGCAGCATCGGACCGGCCCCGAGAGCTTTCTTT. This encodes CASSIGPAPRAFF.

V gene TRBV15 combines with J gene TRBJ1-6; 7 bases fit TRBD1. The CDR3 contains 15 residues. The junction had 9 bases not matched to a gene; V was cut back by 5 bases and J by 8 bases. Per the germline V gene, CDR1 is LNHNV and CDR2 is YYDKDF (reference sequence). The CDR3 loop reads CATSADRVKDSPLHF. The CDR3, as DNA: TGTGCCACCAGCGCCGACAGGGTGAAAGATTCACCCCTCCACTTT.

In nucleotides, the CDR3 is TGTGCCACCATTACCTACAATGAGCAGTTCTTC. Protein: CATITYNEQFF. This chain uses TRBV25-1 with TRBJ2-1; D is ambiguous. V lost 10 bases, J lost 2 bases, and 6 bases lay in between. This CDR3 spans 11 amino acids. Germline-derived CDR1 and CDR2 are MGHDK and SYGVNS.

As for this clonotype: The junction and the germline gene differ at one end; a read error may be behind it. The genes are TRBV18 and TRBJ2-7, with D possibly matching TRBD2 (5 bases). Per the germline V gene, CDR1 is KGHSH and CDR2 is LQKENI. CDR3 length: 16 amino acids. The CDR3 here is CASTPGLGKSSYEQYF. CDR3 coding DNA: TGTGCCAGCACACCGGGATTGGGTAAATCCTCCTACGAGCAGTACTTC.

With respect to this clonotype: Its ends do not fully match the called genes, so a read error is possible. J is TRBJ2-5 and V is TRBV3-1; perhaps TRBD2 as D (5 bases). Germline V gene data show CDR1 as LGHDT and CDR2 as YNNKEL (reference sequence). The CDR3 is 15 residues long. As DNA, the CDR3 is TGTGCCAGCGGCCAAGGACTCCCACCTCGCGAGACCCAGTACTTC. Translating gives CASGQGLPPRETQYF.

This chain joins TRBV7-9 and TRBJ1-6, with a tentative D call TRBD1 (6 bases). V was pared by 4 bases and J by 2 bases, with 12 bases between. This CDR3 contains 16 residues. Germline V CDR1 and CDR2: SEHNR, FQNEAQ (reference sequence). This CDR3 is CASSSRGGTYNSPLHF. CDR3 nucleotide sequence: TGTGCCAGCAGCTCGAGGGGGGGTACCTATAATTCACCCCTCCACTTT.

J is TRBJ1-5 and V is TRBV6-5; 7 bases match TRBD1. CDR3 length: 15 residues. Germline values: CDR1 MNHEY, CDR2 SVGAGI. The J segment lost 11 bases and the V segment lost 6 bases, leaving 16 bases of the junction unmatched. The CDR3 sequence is CASSPSGGRTEAQHF. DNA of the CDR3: TGTGCCAGCAGCCCCTCAGGGGGAAGAACCGAGGCCCAGCATTTT.

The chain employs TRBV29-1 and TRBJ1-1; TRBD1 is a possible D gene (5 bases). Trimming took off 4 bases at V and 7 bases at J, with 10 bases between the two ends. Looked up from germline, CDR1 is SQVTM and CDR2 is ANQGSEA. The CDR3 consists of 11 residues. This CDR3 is CSVGGAGEAFF. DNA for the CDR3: TGCAGCGTTGGAGGGGCCGGTGAAGCTTTCTTT.

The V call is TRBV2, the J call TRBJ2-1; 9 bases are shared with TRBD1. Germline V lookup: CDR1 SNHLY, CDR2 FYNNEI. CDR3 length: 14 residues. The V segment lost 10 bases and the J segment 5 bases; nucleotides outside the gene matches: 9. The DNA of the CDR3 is TGTGCCACCATGGGGGGACAGGGTAACAATGAGCAGTTCTTC. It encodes CATMGGQGNNEQFF.

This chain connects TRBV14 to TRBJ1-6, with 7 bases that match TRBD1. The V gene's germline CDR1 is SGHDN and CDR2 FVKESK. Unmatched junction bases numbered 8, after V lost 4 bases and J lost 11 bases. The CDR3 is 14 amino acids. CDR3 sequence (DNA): TGTGCCAGCAGCCTGAAGACAGGGTGGACACCCCTCCACTTT. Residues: CASSLKTGWTPLHF.

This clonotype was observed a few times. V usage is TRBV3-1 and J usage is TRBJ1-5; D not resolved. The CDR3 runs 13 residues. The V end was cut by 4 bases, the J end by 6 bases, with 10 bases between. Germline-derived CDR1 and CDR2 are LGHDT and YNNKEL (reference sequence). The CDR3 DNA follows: TGTGCCAGCAGCCCTCGCCCGGGTCAGCCCCAGCATTTT. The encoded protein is CASSPRPGQPQHF. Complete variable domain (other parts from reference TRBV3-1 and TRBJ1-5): DTAVSQTPKYLVTQMGNDKSIKCEQNLGHDTMYWYKQDSKKFLKIMFSYNNKELIINETVPNRFSPKSPDKAHLNLHINSLELGDSAVYFCASSPRPGQPQHFGDGTRLSIL.

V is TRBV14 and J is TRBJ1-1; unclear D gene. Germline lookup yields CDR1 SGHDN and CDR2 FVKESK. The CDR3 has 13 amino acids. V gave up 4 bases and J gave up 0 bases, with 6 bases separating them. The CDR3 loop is CASSPSLNTEAFF. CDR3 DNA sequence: TGTGCCAGCAGCCCTTCACTGAACACTGAAGCTTTCTTT.

The CDR3 sequence is CASSPPTMNTEAFF. CDR3 bases: TGCGCCAGCAGCCCCCCGACAATGAACACTGAAGCTTTCTTT. V is TRBV5-1 and J is TRBJ1-1; D remains unclear. This CDR3 has 14 amino acids. Germline V gene sequence: CDR1 SGHRS, CDR2 YFSETQ. Trimming shortened V by 4 bases and J by 0 bases, and 10 bases separated the two germline ends.

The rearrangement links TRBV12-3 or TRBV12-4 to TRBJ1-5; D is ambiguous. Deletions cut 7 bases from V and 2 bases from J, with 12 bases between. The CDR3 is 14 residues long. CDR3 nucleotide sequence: TGTGCCAGCACCTTCCTCGGGGGCAATCAGCCCCAGCATTTT. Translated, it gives CASTFLGGNQPQHF.

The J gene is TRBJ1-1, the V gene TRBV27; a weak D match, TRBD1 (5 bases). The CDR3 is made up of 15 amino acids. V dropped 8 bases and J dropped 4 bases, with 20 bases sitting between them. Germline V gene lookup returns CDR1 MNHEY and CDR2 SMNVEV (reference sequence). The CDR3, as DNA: TGTGCCAGCTTTTCGGGACTCGATAGGGTCACTGAAGCTTTCTTT. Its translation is CASFSGLDRVTEAFF.

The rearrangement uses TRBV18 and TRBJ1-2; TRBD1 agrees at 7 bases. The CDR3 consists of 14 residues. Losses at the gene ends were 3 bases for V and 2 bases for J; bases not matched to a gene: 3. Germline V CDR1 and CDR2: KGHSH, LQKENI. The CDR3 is CASSPAGGNYGYTF. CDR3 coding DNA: TGTGCCAGCTCACCTGCAGGGGGGAACTATGGCTACACCTTC.

The CDR3 is CAWSLAGGSYEQYF. CDR3 sequence (DNA): TGTGCCTGGAGCCTAGCGGGGGGGTCCTACGAGCAGTACTTC. V usage is TRBV30 and J usage is TRBJ2-7; 12 positions match TRBD2. In germline, CDR1 is GTSNPN, CDR2 SVGIG (reference sequence). The V gene end was trimmed by 3 bases and the J gene end by 1 base; junction bases not matched to a gene: 1. This CDR3 is 14 amino acids long.

The CDR3 protein is CASSLDGRDYGYTF. DNA for the CDR3: TGTGCCAGCAGTTTGGACGGAAGGGACTATGGCTACACCTTC. V and J are TRBV28 and TRBJ1-2; D is unresolved. V was cut by 3 bases and J by 3 bases, with 11 bases left in between. Germline CDR1 and CDR2: MDHEN and SYDVKM. The CDR3 extends over 14 amino acids.

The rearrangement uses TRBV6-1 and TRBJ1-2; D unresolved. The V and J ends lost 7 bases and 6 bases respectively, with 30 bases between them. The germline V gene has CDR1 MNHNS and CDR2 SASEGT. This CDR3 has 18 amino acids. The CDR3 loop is CASKTWRGARVGYDGYTF. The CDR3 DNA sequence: TGTGCCAGCAAGACGTGGAGAGGAGCAAGAGTAGGGTACGATGGCTACACCTTC.

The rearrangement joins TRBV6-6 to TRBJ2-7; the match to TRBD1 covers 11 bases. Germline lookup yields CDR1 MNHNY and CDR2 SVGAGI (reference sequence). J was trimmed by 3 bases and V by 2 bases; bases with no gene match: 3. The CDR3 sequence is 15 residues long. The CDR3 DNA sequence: TGTGCCAGCAGTTACGCCGGGACAGGGGGCTACGAGCAGTACTTC. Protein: CASSYAGTGGYEQYF.

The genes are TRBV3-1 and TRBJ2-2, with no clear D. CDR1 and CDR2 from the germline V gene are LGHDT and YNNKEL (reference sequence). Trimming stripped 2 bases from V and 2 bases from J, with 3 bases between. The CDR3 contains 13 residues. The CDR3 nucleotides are TGTGCCAGCAGCCAACATAACACCGGGGAGCTGTTTTTT. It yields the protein CASSQHNTGELFF.